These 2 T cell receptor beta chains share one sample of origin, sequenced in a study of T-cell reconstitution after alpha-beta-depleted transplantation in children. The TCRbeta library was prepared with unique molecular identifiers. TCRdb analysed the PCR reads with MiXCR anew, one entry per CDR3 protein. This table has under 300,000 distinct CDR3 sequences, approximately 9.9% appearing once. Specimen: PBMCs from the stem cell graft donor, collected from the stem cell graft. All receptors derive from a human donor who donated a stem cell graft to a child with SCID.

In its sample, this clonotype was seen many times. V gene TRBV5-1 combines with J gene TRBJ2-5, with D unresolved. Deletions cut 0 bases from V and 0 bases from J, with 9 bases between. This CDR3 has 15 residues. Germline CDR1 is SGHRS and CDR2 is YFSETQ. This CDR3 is CASSLVGRDQETQYF. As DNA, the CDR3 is TGCGCCAGCAGCTTGGTAGGCCGGGACCAAGAGACCCAGTACTTC. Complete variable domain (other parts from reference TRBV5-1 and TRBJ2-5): KAGVTQTPRYLIKTRGQQVTLSCSPISGHRSVSWYQQTPGQGLQFLFEYFSETQRNKGNFPGRFSGRQFSNSRSEMNVSTLELGDSALYLCASSLVGRDQETQYFGPGTRLLVL.

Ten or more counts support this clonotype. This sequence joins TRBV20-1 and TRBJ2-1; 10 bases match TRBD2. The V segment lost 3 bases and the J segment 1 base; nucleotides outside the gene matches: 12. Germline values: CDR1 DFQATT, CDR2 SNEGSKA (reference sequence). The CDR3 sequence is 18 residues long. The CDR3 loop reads CSARSSGGRGGSYNEQFF. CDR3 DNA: TGCAGTGCTAGGTCTAGCGGGGGCCGTGGGGGGTCCTACAATGAGCAGTTCTTC.